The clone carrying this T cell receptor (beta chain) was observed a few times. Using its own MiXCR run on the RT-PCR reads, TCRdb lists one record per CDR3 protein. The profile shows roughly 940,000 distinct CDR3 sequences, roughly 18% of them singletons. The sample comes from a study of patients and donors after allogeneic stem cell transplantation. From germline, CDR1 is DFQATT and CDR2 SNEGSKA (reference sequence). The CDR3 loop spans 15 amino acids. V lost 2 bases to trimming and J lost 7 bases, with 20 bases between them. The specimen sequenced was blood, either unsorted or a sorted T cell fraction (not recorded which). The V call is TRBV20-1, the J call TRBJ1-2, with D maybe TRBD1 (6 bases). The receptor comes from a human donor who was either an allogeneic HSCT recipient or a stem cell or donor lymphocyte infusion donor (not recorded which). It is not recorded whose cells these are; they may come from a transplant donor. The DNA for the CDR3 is TGCAGTGCTAGAAGGGGTCGGGGGCGACAATTTGGCTACACCTTC. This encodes CSARRGRGRQFGYTF.